A selection of T cell receptor beta chains follows, all from one sample in a study of blood T cell repertoires in COVID-19. Sequencing used immunoSEQ multiplex PCR; TCRdb keeps in-frame clones, though not all of them. The data contain roughly 330,000 clones, roughly 90% of them singletons. The sample consisted of peripheral blood. The receptors stem from a man aged 18 to 35 who had recovered from COVID-19. The CDR3 runs from the conserved cysteine through the conserved F or W. A D gene is named only where the DNA matches it firmly. A clone size is listed for some rows: how often the clone was seen (once, few, many), or a class if it is expanded.

abundance: .
v_gene: TRBV14
d_gene: .
j_gene: TRBJ1-6
len: 15
CDR3nt: TGTGCCAGCAGCCCCCAGGGGTTAAATAATTCACCCCTCCACTTT
CDR3aa: CASSPQGLNNSPLHF

abundance: .
v_gene: TRBV19
d_gene: .
j_gene: TRBJ2-3
len: 14
CDR3nt: TGTGCCAGTAGTATTGAGGCCAGCACAGATACGCAGTATTTT
CDR3aa: CASSIEASTDTQYF

abundance: .
v_gene: TRBV27
d_gene: .
j_gene: TRBJ2-7
len: 13
CDR3nt: TGTGCCAGCAGTTTCAAAAGTGTAGACGAGCAGTACTTC
CDR3aa: CASSFKSVDEQYF

abundance: .
v_gene: TRBV11-2
d_gene: .
j_gene: TRBJ2-5
len: 18
CDR3nt: TGTGCCAGCAGCTTAGATCTTGTGAGTAGAAGGACAGTGGAGACCCAGTACTTC
CDR3aa: CASSLDLVSRRTVETQYF

abundance: many
v_gene: TRBV7-6
d_gene: .
j_gene: TRBJ2-7
len: 14
CDR3nt: TGTGCCAGCAGCCTGCAGGGAGGGGGGTACGAGCAGTACTTC
CDR3aa: CASSLQGGGYEQYF

abundance: .
v_gene: TRBV4-2
d_gene: .
j_gene: TRBJ1-5
len: 16
CDR3nt: TGTGCCAGCAGCCAAGAGCTTGCAGGAATCAATCAGCCCCAGCATTTT
CDR3aa: CASSQELAGINQPQHF

abundance: .
v_gene: TRBV4-1
d_gene: .
j_gene: TRBJ1-2
len: 15
CDR3nt: TGCGCCAGCAGCCAAGATAGGACAGATAACTATGGCTACACCTTC
CDR3aa: CASSQDRTDNYGYTF

abundance: few
v_gene: TRBV18
d_gene: TRBD2
j_gene: TRBJ2-7
len: 15
CDR3nt: TGTGCCAGCTCACTCGGGACTAGCGGGGTCTACGAGCAGTACTTC
CDR3aa: CASSLGTSGVYEQYF

abundance: .
v_gene: TRBV11-2
d_gene: TRBD2
j_gene: TRBJ2-3
len: 16
CDR3nt: TGTGCCAGCAGCCCAACAGCGGGAGCGGGCACAGATACGCAGTATTTT
CDR3aa: CASSPTAGAGTDTQYF

abundance: .
v_gene: TRBV4-1
d_gene: .
j_gene: TRBJ1-1
len: 16
CDR3nt: TGCGCCAGCAGCCAAGAGGCTCAGATTGGGAACACTGAAGCTTTCTTT
CDR3aa: CASSQEAQIGNTEAFF

abundance: .
v_gene: TRBV15
d_gene: .
j_gene: TRBJ2-7
len: 14
CDR3nt: TGTGCCACCAGCAGAGATGTCAGCTCCTACGAGCAGTACTTC
CDR3aa: CATSRDVSSYEQYF

abundance: .
v_gene: TRBV30
d_gene: .
j_gene: TRBJ2-3
len: 12
CDR3nt: TGTGCCTGGATAACGACTGCAGATACGCAGTATTTT
CDR3aa: CAWITTADTQYF

abundance: .
v_gene: TRBV29-1
d_gene: .
j_gene: TRBJ2-1
len: 17
CDR3nt: TGCAGCGTTGAAACCCCCGATGCGGGAACGAGGGCCAATGAGCAGTTCTTC
CDR3aa: CSVETPDAGTRANEQFF

abundance: .
v_gene: TRBV6-2/TRBV6-3
d_gene: TRBD1
j_gene: TRBJ1-2
len: 15
CDR3nt: TGTGCCAGCAGCACCCGGACAGGGAGAGACTATGGCTACACCTTC
CDR3aa: CASSTRTGRDYGYTF

abundance: .
v_gene: TRBV27
d_gene: TRBD1
j_gene: TRBJ1-2
len: 14
CDR3nt: TGTGCCAGCAGTCCGCGACAGGGCCGCTATGGCTACACCTTC
CDR3aa: CASSPRQGRYGYTF

abundance: .
v_gene: TRBV9
d_gene: .
j_gene: TRBJ2-7
len: 14
CDR3nt: TGTGCCAGCAGCTTGAGCGGGTACTCCTACGAGCAGTACTTC
CDR3aa: CASSLSGYSYEQYF

abundance: .
v_gene: TRBV4-1
d_gene: TRBD1
j_gene: TRBJ1-2
len: 14
CDR3nt: TGCGCCAGCAGCCAAGACTGGGACAGCTATGGCTACACCTTC
CDR3aa: CASSQDWDSYGYTF

abundance: .
v_gene: TRBV29-1
d_gene: TRBD1
j_gene: TRBJ1-2
len: 14
CDR3nt: TGCAGCGTTGAAGAACAGGGGGGACCTTGGGGCTACACCTTC
CDR3aa: CSVEEQGGPWGYTF

abundance: .
v_gene: TRBV6-5
d_gene: .
j_gene: TRBJ1-2
len: 13
CDR3nt: TGTGCCAGCAGTTCAGGGTTGGGGTATGGCTACACCTTC
CDR3aa: CASSSGLGYGYTF

abundance: .
v_gene: TRBV11-2
d_gene: .
j_gene: TRBJ1-2
len: 18
CDR3nt: TGTGCCAGCAGCTTAGGGGCCGGGACAACCCTTGGAAACTATGGCTACACCTTC
CDR3aa: CASSLGAGTTLGNYGYTF

abundance: .
v_gene: TRBV19
d_gene: .
j_gene: TRBJ1-3
len: 16
CDR3nt: TGTGCCAGTAGTAGCCCCCGACGGGACTCTGGAAACACCATATATTTT
CDR3aa: CASSSPRRDSGNTIYF

abundance: .
v_gene: TRBV18
d_gene: TRBD1
j_gene: TRBJ2-7
len: 15
CDR3nt: TGTGCCAGCTCACCTCCGGGACAGGGATACTACGAGCAGTACTTC
CDR3aa: CASSPPGQGYYEQYF

abundance: once
v_gene: TRBV19
d_gene: TRBD1
j_gene: TRBJ1-2
len: 16
CDR3nt: TGTGCCAGTAGAATCCGGGACAGCTATTTTAACTATGGCTACACCTTC
CDR3aa: CASRIRDSYFNYGYTF

abundance: once
v_gene: TRBV19
d_gene: .
j_gene: TRBJ2-1
len: 14
CDR3nt: TGTGCCAGTAGTCCACAGGGGGGGATCAATGAGCAGTTCTTC
CDR3aa: CASSPQGGINEQFF

abundance: .
v_gene: TRBV5-6
d_gene: .
j_gene: TRBJ2-5
len: 16
CDR3nt: TGTGCCAGCAGCTTGGCTACTAGAAATGTCGGGGAGACCCAGTACTTC
CDR3aa: CASSLATRNVGETQYF

abundance: .
v_gene: TRBV4-2
d_gene: TRBD1
j_gene: TRBJ1-1
len: 16
CDR3nt: TGTGCCAGCAGCCCTTGGACAGGGGGGATGAACACTGAAGCTTTCTTT
CDR3aa: CASSPWTGGMNTEAFF

abundance: .
v_gene: TRBV14
d_gene: .
j_gene: TRBJ2-2
len: 14
CDR3nt: TGTGCCAGCAGCCATTACAGGGTTGGCGGGGAGCTGTTTTTT
CDR3aa: CASSHYRVGGELFF

abundance: .
v_gene: TRBV5-6
d_gene: TRBD1
j_gene: TRBJ1-5
len: 15
CDR3nt: TGTGCCAGCAGCTTCAGGGGGCAGGGGGGTCAGCCCCAGCATTTT
CDR3aa: CASSFRGQGGQPQHF

abundance: .
v_gene: TRBV19
d_gene: .
j_gene: TRBJ1-5
len: 15
CDR3nt: TGTGCCTCAAGGGACTCGATTTATAGCAATCAGCCCCAGCATTTT
CDR3aa: CASRDSIYSNQPQHF

abundance: .
v_gene: TRBV7-9
d_gene: TRBD1
j_gene: TRBJ1-5
len: 15
CDR3nt: TGTGCCAGCACCCTAGGGACAGGGTGGGAACAGCCCCAGCATTTT
CDR3aa: CASTLGTGWEQPQHF

abundance: .
v_gene: TRBV29-1
d_gene: TRBD1
j_gene: TRBJ2-7
len: 13
CDR3nt: TGCAGCGTTGGTGAGACAGGGGACTACGAGCAGTACTTC
CDR3aa: CSVGETGDYEQYF